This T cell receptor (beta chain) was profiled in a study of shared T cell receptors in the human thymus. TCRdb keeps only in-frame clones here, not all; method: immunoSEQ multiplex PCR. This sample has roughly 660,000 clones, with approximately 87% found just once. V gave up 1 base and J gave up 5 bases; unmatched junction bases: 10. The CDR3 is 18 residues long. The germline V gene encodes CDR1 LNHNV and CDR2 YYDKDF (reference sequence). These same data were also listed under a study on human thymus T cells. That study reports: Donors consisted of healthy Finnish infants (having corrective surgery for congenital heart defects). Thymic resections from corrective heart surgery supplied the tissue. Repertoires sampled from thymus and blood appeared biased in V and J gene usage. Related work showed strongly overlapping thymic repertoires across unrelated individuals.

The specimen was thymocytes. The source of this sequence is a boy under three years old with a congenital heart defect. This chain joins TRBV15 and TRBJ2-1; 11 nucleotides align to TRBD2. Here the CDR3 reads CATSRVWVGLAGHNEQFF. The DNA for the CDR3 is TGTGCCACCAGCAGAGTATGGGTCGGACTAGCGGGCCACAATGAGCAGTTCTTC.